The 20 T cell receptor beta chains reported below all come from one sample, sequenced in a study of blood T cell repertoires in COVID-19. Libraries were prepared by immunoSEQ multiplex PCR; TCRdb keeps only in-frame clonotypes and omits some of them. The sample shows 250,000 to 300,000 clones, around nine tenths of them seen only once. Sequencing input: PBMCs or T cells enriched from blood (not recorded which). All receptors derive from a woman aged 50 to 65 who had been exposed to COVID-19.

The CDR3 sequence is CASSQEGVGYTF. CDR3 coding DNA: TGCGCCAGCAGCCAAGAAGGGGTCGGCTACACCTTC. The chain carries TRBV4-1 and TRBJ1-2; the D gene is possibly TRBD1 (5 bases). V shed 0 bases and J shed 8 bases, with 7 bases lying between them. This CDR3 is built from 12 residues. The germline gives CDR1 MGHRA, CDR2 YSYEKL.

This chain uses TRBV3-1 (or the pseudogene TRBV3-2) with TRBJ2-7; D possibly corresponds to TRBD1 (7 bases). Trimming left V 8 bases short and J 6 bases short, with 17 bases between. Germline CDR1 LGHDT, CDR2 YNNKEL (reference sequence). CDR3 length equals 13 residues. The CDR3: CASRGTASREQYF. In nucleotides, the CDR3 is TGTGCCAGCCGGGGGACAGCCTCTCGCGAGCAGTACTTC.

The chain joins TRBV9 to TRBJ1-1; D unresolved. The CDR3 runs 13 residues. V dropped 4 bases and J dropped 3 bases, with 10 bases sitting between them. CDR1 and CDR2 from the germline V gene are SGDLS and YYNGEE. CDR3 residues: CASSRDTDTEAFF. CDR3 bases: TGTGCCAGCAGCCGAGATACCGACACTGAAGCTTTCTTT.

The CDR3 DNA reads as TGTGCCAGCTCACCACCGACCCAGGGGGCGCCCACTAATGAAAAACTGTTTTTT. This translates into CASSPPTQGAPTNEKLFF. The rearrangement joins TRBV18 to TRBJ1-4; 8 nucleotides agree with TRBD1. Germline CDR1 and CDR2: KGHSH and LQKENI. J gave up 2 bases and V 0 bases, and 8 bases lay outside the gene matches. CDR3 size: 18 residues.

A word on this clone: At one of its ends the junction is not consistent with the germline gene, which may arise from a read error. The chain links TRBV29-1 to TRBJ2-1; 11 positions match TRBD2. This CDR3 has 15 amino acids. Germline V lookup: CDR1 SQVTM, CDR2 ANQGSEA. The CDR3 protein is CSVEGTSGRYNEQFF. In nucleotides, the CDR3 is TGCAGCGTCGAAGGCACTAGCGGGAGATACAATGAGCAGTTCTTC.

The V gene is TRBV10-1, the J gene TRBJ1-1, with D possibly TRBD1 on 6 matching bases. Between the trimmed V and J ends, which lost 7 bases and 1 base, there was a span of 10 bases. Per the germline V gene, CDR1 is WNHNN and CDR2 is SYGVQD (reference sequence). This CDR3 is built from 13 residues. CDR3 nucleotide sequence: TGCGCCAGCAAGGGACACCCGAACACTGAAGCTTTCTTT. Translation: CASKGHPNTEAFF.

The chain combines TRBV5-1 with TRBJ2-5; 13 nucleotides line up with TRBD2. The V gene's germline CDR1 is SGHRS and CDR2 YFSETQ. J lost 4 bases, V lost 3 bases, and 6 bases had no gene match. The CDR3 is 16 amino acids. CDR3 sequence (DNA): TGCGCCAGCAGCTCGACTAGCGGGGGGCGGGGAGAGACCCAGTACTTC. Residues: CASSSTSGGRGETQYF.

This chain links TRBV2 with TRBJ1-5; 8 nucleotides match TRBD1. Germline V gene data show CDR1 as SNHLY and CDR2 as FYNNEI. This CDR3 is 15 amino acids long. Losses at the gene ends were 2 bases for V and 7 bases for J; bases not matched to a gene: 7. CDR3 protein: CASSEIRQGAQPQHF. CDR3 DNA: TGTGCCAGCAGTGAAATTAGGCAGGGGGCCCAGCCCCAGCATTTT.

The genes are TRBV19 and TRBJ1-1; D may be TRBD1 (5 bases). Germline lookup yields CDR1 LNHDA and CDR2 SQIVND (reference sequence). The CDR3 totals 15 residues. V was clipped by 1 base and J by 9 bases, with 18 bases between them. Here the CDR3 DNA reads TGTGCCAGTAGTATAGGCTCCGCGGAGGGGAGTCAAGCTTTCTTT. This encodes CASSIGSAEGSQAFF.

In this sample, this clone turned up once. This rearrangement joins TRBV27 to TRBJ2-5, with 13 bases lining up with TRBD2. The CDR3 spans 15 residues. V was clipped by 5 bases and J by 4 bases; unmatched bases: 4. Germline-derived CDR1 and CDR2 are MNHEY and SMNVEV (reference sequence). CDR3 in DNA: TGTGCCAGCAGTATGGGACTAGCGGGATCAGAGACCCAGTACTTC. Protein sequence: CASSMGLAGSETQYF.

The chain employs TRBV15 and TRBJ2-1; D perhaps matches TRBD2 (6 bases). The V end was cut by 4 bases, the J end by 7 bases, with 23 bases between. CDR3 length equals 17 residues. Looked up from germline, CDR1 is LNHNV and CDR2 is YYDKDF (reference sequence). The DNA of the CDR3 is TGTGCCACCAGCACCGCGTCGGGATACGGGGGTGATAATGAGCAGTTCTTC. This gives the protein CATSTASGYGGDNEQFF.

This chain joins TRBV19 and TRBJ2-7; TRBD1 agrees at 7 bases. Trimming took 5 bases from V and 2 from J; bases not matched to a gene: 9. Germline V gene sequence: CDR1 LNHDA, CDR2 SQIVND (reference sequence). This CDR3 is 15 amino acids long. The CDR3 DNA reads TGTGCCAGTAGTCCCGGACAGGTAGGAGCCTACGAGCAGTACTTC. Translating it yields CASSPGQVGAYEQYF.

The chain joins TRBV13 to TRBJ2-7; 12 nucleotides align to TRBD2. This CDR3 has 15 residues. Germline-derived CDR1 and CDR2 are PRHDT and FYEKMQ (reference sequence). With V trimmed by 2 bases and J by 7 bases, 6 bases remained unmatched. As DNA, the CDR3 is TGTGCCAGCAGCTTATGGGCTAGCGGGGGGGAAGAGCAGTACTTC. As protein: CASSLWASGGEEQYF.

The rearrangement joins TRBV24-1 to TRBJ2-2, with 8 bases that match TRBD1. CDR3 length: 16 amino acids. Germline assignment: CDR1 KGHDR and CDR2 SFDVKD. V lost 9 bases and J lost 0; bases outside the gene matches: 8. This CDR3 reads CATQSSGQANTGELFF. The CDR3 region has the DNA TGTGCCACCCAAAGTTCGGGACAGGCGAACACCGGGGAGCTGTTTTTT.

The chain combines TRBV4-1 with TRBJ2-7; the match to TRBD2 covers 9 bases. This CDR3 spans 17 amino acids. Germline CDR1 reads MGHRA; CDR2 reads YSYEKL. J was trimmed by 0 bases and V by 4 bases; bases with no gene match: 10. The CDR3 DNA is TGCGCCAGCAGCCTAATTTTAGCGGGGGCCCTCTCCTACGAGCAGTACTTC. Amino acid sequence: CASSLILAGALSYEQYF.

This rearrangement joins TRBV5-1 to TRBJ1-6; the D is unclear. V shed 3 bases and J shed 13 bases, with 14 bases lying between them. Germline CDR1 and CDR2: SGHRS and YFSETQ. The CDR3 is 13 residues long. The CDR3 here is CASSSDPTSPLHF. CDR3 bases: TGCGCCAGCAGCTCCGATCCGACTAGCCCCCTCCACTTT. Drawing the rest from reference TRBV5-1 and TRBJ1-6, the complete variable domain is KAGVTQTPRYLIKTRGQQVTLSCSPISGHRSVSWYQQTPGQGLQFLFEYFSETQRNKGNFPGRFSGRQFSNSRSEMNVSTLELGDSALYLCASSSDPTSPLHFGNGTRLTVT.

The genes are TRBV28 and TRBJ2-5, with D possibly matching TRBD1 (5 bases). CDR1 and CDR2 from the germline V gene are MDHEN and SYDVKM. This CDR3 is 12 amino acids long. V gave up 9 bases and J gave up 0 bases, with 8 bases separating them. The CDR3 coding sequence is TGTGCCAGTCGACAGTACCAAGAGACCCAGTACTTC. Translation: CASRQYQETQYF.

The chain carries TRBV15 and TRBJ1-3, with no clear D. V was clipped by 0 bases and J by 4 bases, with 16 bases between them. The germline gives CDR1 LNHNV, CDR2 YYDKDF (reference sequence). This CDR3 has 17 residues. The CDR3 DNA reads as TGTGCCACCAGCAGAGAAACATCACTAGCCCGCGGAAACACCATATATTTT. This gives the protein CATSRETSLARGNTIYF.

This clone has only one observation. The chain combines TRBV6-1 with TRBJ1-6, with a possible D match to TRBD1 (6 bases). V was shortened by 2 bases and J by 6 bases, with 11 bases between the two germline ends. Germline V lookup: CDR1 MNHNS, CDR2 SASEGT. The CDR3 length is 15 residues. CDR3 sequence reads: CASSESLRGNSPLHF. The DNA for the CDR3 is TGTGCCAGCAGTGAATCACTCAGGGGTAATTCACCCCTCCACTTT.

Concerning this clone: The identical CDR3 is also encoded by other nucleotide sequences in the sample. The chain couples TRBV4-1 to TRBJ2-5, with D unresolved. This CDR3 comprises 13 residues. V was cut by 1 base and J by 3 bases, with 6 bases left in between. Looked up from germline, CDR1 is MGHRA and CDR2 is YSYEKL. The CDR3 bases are TGCGCCAGCAGCCAAGTTCCGGAAGAGACCCAGTACTTC. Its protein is CASSQVPEETQYF.